Below are 5 T cell receptor beta chains sequenced from a single sample in a study of blood T cell repertoires in COVID-19. Profiled with immunoSEQ multiplex PCR; TCRdb holds only in-frame clones, not every one. The data contain approximately 6,400 clones, 88% of them singletons. Sequenced sample: peripheral blood. These receptors were taken from a human donor in a cohort sampled during active COVID-19.

As concerns this clone: The sample carries other DNA sequences with the same CDR3. The chain joins TRBV3-1 (or the pseudogene TRBV3-2) to TRBJ2-5, with 14 nucleotides matching TRBD2. Germline trimming cut 1 base from V and 4 bases from J; bases unmatched to any gene: 2. This CDR3 is 16 amino acids long. CDR1 and CDR2 from the germline V gene are LGHDT and YNNKEL (reference sequence). As DNA, the CDR3 is TGTGCCAGCAGCCAAGGGACTAGCGGGAGGTTAGAGACCCAGTACTTC. Its protein is CASSQGTSGRLETQYF.

The chain carries TRBV15 and TRBJ1-4; a possible D gene is TRBD1 (6 bases). Between the trimmed V and J ends, which lost 0 bases and 2 bases, there was a span of 22 bases. Per the germline V gene, CDR1 is LNHNV and CDR2 is YYDKDF (reference sequence). The CDR3 spans 20 residues. For the CDR3, the DNA is TGTGCCACCAGCAGAGATCTGGCAGGGACCGGTGGGGGCACTAATGAAAAACTGTTTTTT. Its protein product is CATSRDLAGTGGGTNEKLFF. Variable domain in full (rest from reference TRBV15 and TRBJ1-4): DAMVIQNPRYQVTQFGKPVTLSCSQTLNHNVMYWYQQKSSQAPKLLFHYYDKDFNNEADTPDNFQSRRPNTSFCFLDIRSPGLGDTAMYLCATSRDLAGTGGGTNEKLFFGSGTQLSVL.

This rearrangement joins TRBV20-1 to TRBJ2-2; perhaps TRBD2 as D (6 bases). The germline V and J ends were trimmed by 3 bases and 7 bases, with 12 bases remaining between them. The CDR3 is made up of 13 amino acids. CDR1 DFQATT and CDR2 SNEGSKA come from the germline V gene (reference sequence). The chain's CDR3 is CSASSPGGGELFF. CDR3 DNA sequence: TGCAGTGCTAGTAGCCCCGGGGGCGGGGAGCTGTTTTTT.

The chain combines TRBV7-9 with TRBJ2-1; D possibly corresponds to TRBD1 (6 bases). Germline V gene data show CDR1 as SEHNR and CDR2 as FQNEAQ (reference sequence). Trimming took off 1 base at V and 6 bases at J, with 19 bases between the two ends. The CDR3 totals 17 residues. The CDR3, as DNA: TGTGCCAGCAGCTTAGACTCACAGGGTGCACTTCGCAATGAGCAGTTCTTC. It codes for CASSLDSQGALRNEQFF.

The rearrangement links TRBV7-8 to TRBJ1-1; possibly TRBD1 for D (5 bases). The CDR3 extends over 15 amino acids. V was trimmed by 5 bases and J by 5 bases, leaving 18 bases between them. Germline V gene lookup returns CDR1 SGHVS and CDR2 FQNEAQ. The CDR3 reads CASSPISGARTEAFF. The CDR3 bases are TGTGCCAGCAGCCCCATTAGTGGGGCGAGGACTGAAGCTTTCTTT.